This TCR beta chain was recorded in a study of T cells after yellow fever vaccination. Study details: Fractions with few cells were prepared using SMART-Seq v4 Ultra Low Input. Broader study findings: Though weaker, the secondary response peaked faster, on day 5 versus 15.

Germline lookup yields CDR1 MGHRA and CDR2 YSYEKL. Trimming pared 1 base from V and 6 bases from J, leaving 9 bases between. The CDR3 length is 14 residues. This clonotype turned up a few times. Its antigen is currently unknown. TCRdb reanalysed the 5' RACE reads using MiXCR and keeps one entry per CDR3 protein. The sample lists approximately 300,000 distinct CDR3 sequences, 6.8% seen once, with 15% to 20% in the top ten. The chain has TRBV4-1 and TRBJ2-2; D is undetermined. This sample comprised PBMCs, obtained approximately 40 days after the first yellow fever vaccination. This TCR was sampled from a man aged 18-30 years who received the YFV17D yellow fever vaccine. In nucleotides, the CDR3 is TGCGCCAGCAGCCAAGTTTCAGACGCCGGGGAGCTGTTTTTT. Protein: CASSQVSDAGELFF.